Sequencing of this TCR beta chain was carried out in a study of cytomegalovirus exposure and HLA in healthy donors. As concerns this clone: Its antigen is undetermined.

Primers included in the PCR were 60 Vbeta and 13 Jbeta primers. Profiled with immunoSEQ multiplex PCR; TCRdb holds only in-frame clones, not every one. The table includes 110,000 or so clones, over 70% detected once. Study-wide results and limits: For most TCR beta V segments, an earlier analysis put the productive rate at about 87% or about 30% of the time. In a later analysis, compared with equally common non-associated chains, HLA-associated beta chains were more expanded.

The CDR3 is 15 amino acids. Per germline, CDR1 MNHEY and CDR2 SMNVEV (reference sequence). V lost 1 base and J lost 7, with 16 bases in between. The specimen was PBMCs. The clonotype comes from a woman aged 40 to 55 in good health and CMV-seropositive. The chain joins TRBV27 to TRBJ1-2; D perhaps matches TRBD1 (5 bases). Written as DNA, the CDR3 is TGTGCCAGCAGTTTATGGCCAGGGAAAACTGGTGGCTACACCTTC. Its protein product is CASSLWPGKTGGYTF.